These T cell receptor beta chains were read from a single sample in a study of shared clonotypes between healthy human individuals. Repertoires were generated with immunoSEQ multiplex PCR, while TCRdb's copy carries only in-frame clones and drops some. The table records about 2.2 million clones, around 93% of them present only once. The sequencing sample was made of naive CD8+ T cells from PBMCs. These receptors were obtained from a man younger than 35 in good health. Some clones in this sample may be carry-over from other donors' samples. CDR3s include the opening cysteine and the closing phenylalanine or tryptophan. Each record gives: V gene, D gene, clone size, J gene, CDR3 protein, CDR3 DNA. The D gene is left open where the match is weak. The size field is filled for only some rows; it gives once, few, many or a size class.

v_call: TRBV7-9
d_call: .
clone_size: .
j_call: TRBJ2-7
cdr3_aa: CASSLVGRPYEQYF
cdr3_nt: TGTGCCAGCAGCTTAGTGGGCAGGCCCTACGAGCAGTACTTC

v_call: TRBV6-5
d_call: TRBD1
clone_size: .
j_call: TRBJ1-1
cdr3_aa: CASTETGGFGAFF
cdr3_nt: TGTGCCAGCACGGAGACAGGGGGGTTTGGGGCTTTCTTT

v_call: TRBV7-9
d_call: .
clone_size: .
j_call: TRBJ1-1
cdr3_aa: CASSLGVPNTEAFF
cdr3_nt: TGTGCCAGCAGCTTAGGAGTTCCGAACACTGAAGCTTTCTTT

v_call: TRBV9
d_call: .
clone_size: .
j_call: TRBJ1-4
cdr3_aa: CASSVSGYNEKLFF
cdr3_nt: TGTGCCAGCAGCGTCTCAGGGTATAATGAAAAACTGTTTTTT

v_call: TRBV7-3
d_call: .
clone_size: .
j_call: TRBJ2-7
cdr3_aa: CASTRGDEQYF
cdr3_nt: TGTGCCAGCACTAGGGGGGACGAGCAGTACTTC

v_call: TRBV19
d_call: .
clone_size: .
j_call: TRBJ2-7
cdr3_aa: CASQPDSSYEQYF
cdr3_nt: TGTGCCAGTCAACCCGACAGCTCCTACGAGCAGTACTTC

v_call: TRBV9
d_call: TRBD1
clone_size: .
j_call: TRBJ2-7
cdr3_aa: CASSANRGDETYEQYF
cdr3_nt: TGTGCCAGCAGCGCAAACAGGGGGGACGAAACCTACGAGCAGTACTTC

v_call: TRBV28
d_call: .
clone_size: once
j_call: TRBJ2-1
cdr3_aa: CASSFGQYNEQFF
cdr3_nt: TGTGCCAGCAGTTTTGGGCAATACAATGAGCAGTTCTTC

v_call: TRBV7-9
d_call: TRBD2
clone_size: once
j_call: TRBJ2-1
cdr3_aa: CASSLAAVAGVADEQFF
cdr3_nt: TGTGCCAGCAGCTTAGCGGCGGTTGCGGGAGTCGCCGATGAGCAGTTCTTC

v_call: TRBV27
d_call: TRBD2
clone_size: .
j_call: TRBJ2-1
cdr3_aa: CASSLSTSGRVVYEQFF
cdr3_nt: TGTGCCAGCAGTTTATCGACTAGCGGGAGAGTAGTGTATGAGCAGTTCTTC

v_call: TRBV30
d_call: TRBD2
clone_size: .
j_call: TRBJ2-1
cdr3_aa: CAWSTSGDNEQFF
cdr3_nt: TGTGCCTGGAGTACTAGCGGAGACAATGAGCAGTTCTTC

v_call: TRBV28
d_call: .
clone_size: once
j_call: TRBJ1-5
cdr3_aa: CASADPDHGPNQPQHF
cdr3_nt: TGTGCCAGCGCCGATCCGGACCACGGACCCAATCAGCCCCAGCATTTT

v_call: TRBV27
d_call: .
clone_size: .
j_call: TRBJ2-2
cdr3_aa: CASSFHTGELFF
cdr3_nt: TGTGCCAGCAGTTTCCACACCGGGGAGCTGTTTTTT

v_call: TRBV10-1
d_call: TRBD1
clone_size: .
j_call: TRBJ2-5
cdr3_aa: CASSTHRGRETQYF
cdr3_nt: TGCGCCAGCTCCACCCACAGGGGTCGAGAGACCCAGTACTTC

v_call: TRBV14
d_call: TRBD1
clone_size: .
j_call: TRBJ2-7
cdr3_aa: CASSQDYRIRDSPHYEQYF
cdr3_nt: TGTGCCAGCAGCCAAGATTACAGGATTAGGGACAGCCCTCACTACGAGCAGTACTTC

v_call: TRBV7-9
d_call: .
clone_size: few
j_call: TRBJ1-1
cdr3_aa: CASSLTGTEAFF
cdr3_nt: TGTGCCAGCAGCTTAACAGGGACTGAAGCTTTCTTT

v_call: TRBV27
d_call: .
clone_size: .
j_call: TRBJ2-7
cdr3_aa: CASSPSGIYEQYF
cdr3_nt: TGTGCCAGCAGTCCCTCCGGCATCTACGAGCAGTACTTC

v_call: TRBV16
d_call: .
clone_size: .
j_call: TRBJ2-2
cdr3_aa: CASSHPYGELFF
cdr3_nt: TGTGCCAGCAGCCATCCTTACGGGGAGCTGTTTTTT

v_call: TRBV27
d_call: TRBD1
clone_size: .
j_call: TRBJ1-1
cdr3_aa: CASSWGTGRFTEAFF
cdr3_nt: TGTGCCAGCAGTTGGGGGACAGGGAGGTTCACTGAAGCTTTCTTT

v_call: TRBV27
d_call: TRBD2
clone_size: .
j_call: TRBJ2-5
cdr3_aa: CASSLTGTSGRPPETQYF
cdr3_nt: TGTGCCAGCAGTTTAACCGGGACTAGCGGGAGGCCCCCAGAGACCCAGTACTTC

v_call: TRBV9
d_call: TRBD1
clone_size: .
j_call: TRBJ1-2
cdr3_aa: CASSGGQGADFFNYGYTF
cdr3_nt: TGTGCCAGCAGCGGCGGACAGGGGGCGGACTTTTTTAACTATGGCTACACCTTC

v_call: TRBV30
d_call: .
clone_size: .
j_call: TRBJ2-3
cdr3_aa: CAWEARSDTQYF
cdr3_nt: TGTGCCTGGGAGGCTAGGTCAGATACGCAGTATTTT

v_call: TRBV9
d_call: .
clone_size: .
j_call: TRBJ1-1
cdr3_aa: CASSVEGRYMNTEAFF
cdr3_nt: TGTGCCAGCAGCGTAGAAGGCAGGTACATGAACACTGAAGCTTTCTTT

v_call: TRBV6-5
d_call: .
clone_size: .
j_call: TRBJ1-1
cdr3_aa: CASSGDRYGAEAFF
cdr3_nt: TGTGCCAGCAGTGGTGACAGGTATGGGGCTGAAGCTTTCTTT

v_call: TRBV19
d_call: .
clone_size: .
j_call: TRBJ1-2
cdr3_aa: CASSIGLEFYGYTF
cdr3_nt: TGTGCCAGTAGTATAGGCCTCGAGTTCTATGGCTACACCTTC

v_call: TRBV29-1
d_call: TRBD1
clone_size: .
j_call: TRBJ2-7
cdr3_aa: CSVETSGTESYEQYF
cdr3_nt: TGCAGCGTCGAGACTTCCGGGACAGAATCCTACGAGCAGTACTTC

v_call: TRBV28
d_call: TRBD1
clone_size: .
j_call: TRBJ1-4
cdr3_aa: CASLARGGQITNEKLFF
cdr3_nt: TGTGCCAGCCTAGCGAGAGGGGGCCAAATCACTAATGAAAAACTGTTTTTT

v_call: TRBV11-1
d_call: .
clone_size: .
j_call: TRBJ2-7
cdr3_aa: CASSARQDYEQYF
cdr3_nt: TGTGCCAGCAGCGCGCGACAGGACTACGAGCAGTACTTC

v_call: TRBV30
d_call: .
clone_size: .
j_call: TRBJ2-7
cdr3_aa: CAWAKVAESSYEQYF
cdr3_nt: TGTGCCTGGGCAAAAGTAGCGGAGAGCTCCTACGAGCAGTACTTC

v_call: TRBV28
d_call: .
clone_size: .
j_call: TRBJ1-1
cdr3_aa: CASSLSWKNTEAFF
cdr3_nt: TGTGCCAGCAGTTTATCCTGGAAGAACACTGAAGCTTTCTTT

v_call: TRBV18
d_call: TRBD2
clone_size: .
j_call: TRBJ2-1
cdr3_aa: CASSRTSGMQFF
cdr3_nt: TGTGCCAGCTCACGAACTAGCGGGATGCAGTTCTTC

v_call: TRBV4-2
d_call: .
clone_size: .
j_call: TRBJ2-3
cdr3_aa: CASSQAVGFRLGDTQYF
cdr3_nt: TGTGCCAGCAGCCAAGCCGTCGGTTTTAGACTTGGAGATACGCAGTATTTT

v_call: TRBV11-2
d_call: TRBD2
clone_size: .
j_call: TRBJ2-7
cdr3_aa: CASSLARGLAATYEQYF
cdr3_nt: TGTGCCAGCAGCTTAGCCCGGGGACTAGCGGCAACCTACGAGCAGTACTTC

v_call: TRBV10-3
d_call: .
clone_size: .
j_call: TRBJ1-1
cdr3_aa: CAISESVTGPPASPEAFF
cdr3_nt: TGTGCCATCAGTGAGTCGGTGACAGGACCCCCGGCGTCCCCTGAAGCTTTCTTT

v_call: TRBV6-5
d_call: .
clone_size: .
j_call: TRBJ2-7
cdr3_aa: CASSYSDSLSYEQYF
cdr3_nt: TGTGCCAGCAGTTACTCGGACAGCCTCTCCTACGAGCAGTACTTC

v_call: TRBV29-1
d_call: .
clone_size: once
j_call: TRBJ2-7
cdr3_aa: CSVVAGGFEQYF
cdr3_nt: TGCAGCGTTGTGGCAGGGGGGTTCGAGCAGTACTTC

v_call: TRBV7-9
d_call: .
clone_size: few
j_call: TRBJ2-7
cdr3_aa: CASSAPGSYEQYF
cdr3_nt: TGTGCCAGCAGCGCGCCGGGCTCCTACGAGCAGTACTTC

v_call: TRBV4-1
d_call: .
clone_size: .
j_call: TRBJ2-5
cdr3_aa: CASSQIQGPKRETQYF
cdr3_nt: TGCGCCAGCAGCCAGATACAGGGCCCGAAGAGGGAGACCCAGTACTTC

v_call: TRBV2
d_call: TRBD2
clone_size: .
j_call: TRBJ2-1
cdr3_aa: CASIGGQSGGVYNEQFF
cdr3_nt: TGTGCCAGCATTGGTGGTCAAAGCGGGGGCGTCTACAATGAGCAGTTCTTC

v_call: TRBV14
d_call: .
clone_size: .
j_call: TRBJ2-7
cdr3_aa: CASGGGPTYEQYF
cdr3_nt: TGTGCCAGCGGGGGTGGGCCCACCTACGAGCAGTACTTC

v_call: TRBV29-1
d_call: .
clone_size: .
j_call: TRBJ2-7
cdr3_aa: CSVAKDYEQYF
cdr3_nt: TGCAGCGTTGCCAAGGACTACGAGCAGTACTTC

v_call: TRBV19
d_call: .
clone_size: .
j_call: TRBJ2-2
cdr3_aa: CASRGGGRVRTGELFF
cdr3_nt: TGTGCCAGTAGGGGAGGTGGAAGGGTTCGGACCGGGGAGCTGTTTTTT

v_call: TRBV19
d_call: .
clone_size: .
j_call: TRBJ1-3
cdr3_aa: CASHESSGNTIYF
cdr3_nt: TGTGCCAGTCACGAGAGCTCTGGAAACACCATATATTTT

v_call: TRBV27
d_call: TRBD1
clone_size: .
j_call: TRBJ1-2
cdr3_aa: CASSLFPGGSGYTF
cdr3_nt: TGTGCCAGCAGTTTATTCCCAGGGGGTAGTGGCTACACCTTC

v_call: TRBV7-8
d_call: TRBD1
clone_size: .
j_call: TRBJ2-7
cdr3_aa: CASTPGTALPFEQYF
cdr3_nt: TGTGCCAGCACCCCCGGGACAGCACTCCCCTTCGAGCAGTACTTC

v_call: TRBV12-5
d_call: TRBD2
clone_size: .
j_call: TRBJ2-3
cdr3_aa: CASGLGTSGRPTDTQYF
cdr3_nt: TGTGCTAGTGGTCTGGGGACTAGCGGGAGACCCACAGATACGCAGTATTTT

v_call: TRBV28
d_call: TRBD1
clone_size: .
j_call: TRBJ1-1
cdr3_aa: CASSPGTGDTEAFF
cdr3_nt: TGTGCCAGCAGTCCCGGGACAGGGGACACTGAAGCTTTCTTT

v_call: TRBV7-9
d_call: .
clone_size: .
j_call: TRBJ2-7
cdr3_aa: CASSLGDRYEQYF
cdr3_nt: TGTGCCAGCAGCTTAGGGGACCGCTACGAGCAGTACTTC

v_call: TRBV7-6
d_call: .
clone_size: .
j_call: TRBJ2-5
cdr3_aa: CASSLVRVKDETQYF
cdr3_nt: TGTGCCAGCAGCTTAGTTAGGGTAAAGGACGAGACCCAGTACTTC

v_call: TRBV28
d_call: TRBD2
clone_size: .
j_call: TRBJ2-7
cdr3_aa: CASSPLGLGIDYEQYF
cdr3_nt: TGTGCCAGCAGTCCTCTGGGACTAGGCATTGACTACGAGCAGTACTTC

v_call: TRBV6-5
d_call: .
clone_size: .
j_call: TRBJ2-1
cdr3_aa: CASGPMGPYNEQFF
cdr3_nt: TGTGCCAGCGGGCCAATGGGGCCCTACAATGAGCAGTTCTTC

v_call: TRBV28
d_call: TRBD2
clone_size: .
j_call: TRBJ2-7
cdr3_aa: CASSIAGGNYEQYF
cdr3_nt: TGTGCCAGCAGCATAGCGGGAGGGAACTACGAGCAGTACTTC